This record looks at one TCR beta chain sequence and its context. In the source study's methods: Scientists estimated how many nucleated cells there were by amplifying reference gene primers. The data were produced by immunoSEQ multiplex PCR, yet TCRdb's version contains in-frame clones alone and is incomplete. V and J calls and clone size are given by that table; D and trimming were obtained from the DNA. The top ten hold roughly 15% of the sample, which has roughly 100,000 clones, around 87% seen once. The sample is drawn from a study of blood T cell repertoires in COVID-19. Study in general: The origin of the acute and convalescent COVID-19 samples was the United States, Italy and Spain.

V lost 2 bases to trimming and J lost 4 bases; unmatched junction nucleotides: 5. Germline-derived CDR1 and CDR2 are SGHAT and FQNNGV. CDR3 length: 15 amino acids. The rearrangement links TRBV11-2 to TRBJ2-3; 8 bases align to TRBD1. The sequence derives from a man aged 50 or older with acute or convalescent COVID-19. The specimen sequenced was peripheral blood. CDR3 in DNA: TGTGCCAGCAGCTTACGACAGGGGTTGGCAGATACGCAGTATTTT. Its protein is CASSLRQGLADTQYF.